Relative to its sample, the clone carrying this T cell receptor (beta chain) is medium-sized (0.01 to 0.1%). None of the patients had undergone any treatment ahead of thyroid surgery. V lost 7 bases and J 0 bases, leaving 16 bases between the germline ends. This CDR3 region has 15 residues. In the authors' workflow: A classifier for distant metastasis in papillary thyroid cancer was constructed using CDR3 differences observed across clinicopathological groups. TCRdb called clones again from the PCR reads with MiXCR. The V and J calls follow TCRdb's processing rather than the paper's. The top ten clones hold over 6% of a sample with about 15,000 clones, 20% to 25% of them seen once. The data were taken from a study of metastatic and nonmetastatic thyroid tumors. Across the whole study: Comparison of repertoires was carried out across blood and tumor or nodule tissue from malignant and benign thyroid patients.

The gene calls are TRBV12-3 or TRBV12-4 and TRBJ2-7; tentative D call: TRBD1 (7 bases). The sequence came from a female donor with papillary thyroid cancer or a benign thyroid nodule (not recorded which). Some clones in this sample may be carry-over from other donors' samples. Source material: adjacent normal tissue. CDR3 bases: TGTGCCAGCAAAAAGGAGGGGGCAGGCTCCTACGAGCAGTACTTC. As protein: CASKKEGAGSYEQYF.